What follows describes a single T cell receptor (beta chain). The table came from immunoSEQ multiplex PCR; TCRdb's copy has only in-frame clones and leaves some out. The data hold hundreds of thousands of clones, with approximately 95% observed a single time. This specimen belongs to a study of shared T cell receptors in the human thymus. The V gene lost 2 bases and the J gene lost 4 bases, with 24 bases spanning the gap. The CDR3 extends over 19 amino acids. Germline V gene lookup returns CDR1 KGHSH and CDR2 LQKENI. Sequenced: thymocytes. The chain employs TRBV18 and TRBJ1-5; unclear D gene. This receptor was taken from a human donor. CDR3 amino acids: CASSPAFETKHPRNQPQHF. The DNA for the CDR3 is TGTGCCAGCTCACCAGCTTTTGAGACAAAACACCCGCGAAATCAGCCCCAGCATTTT.